The 26 T cell receptor beta chains in this list originate from one sample, sequenced in a study of beta chain features in type 1 diabetes. Study-level points and caveats: Shortening that was moderate but significant affected the TCRB CDR3s of Type 1 diabetes patients in all four CD4+ subsets.

Expressed TCRB transcripts were sequenced, since all the RNA that had been isolated was reverse transcribed. Assay: immunoSEQ multiplex PCR; the TCRdb copy retains only in-frame clones and omits some. The sample has 130,000 to 150,000 clones; around an eighth are singletons. Their antigen targets remain unknown. The sequenced sample was central memory CD4+ T cells from blood. Source of these receptors: a man aged 18-30 years with type 1 diabetes.

This chain joins TRBV7-9 and TRBJ1-6; D may be TRBD1 (5 bases). The germline CDR1 and CDR2 sequences are SEHNR and FQNEAQ (reference sequence). V lost 4 bases to trimming and J lost 9 bases, with 10 bases between them. This CDR3 comprises 13 residues. The CDR3 DNA reads as TGTGCCAGCAGCTCCCCGACAGTTTCACCCCTCCACTTT. This encodes CASSSPTVSPLHF.

The J gene is TRBJ1-2, the V gene TRBV29-1, with D possibly being TRBD1 (5 bases). Germline lookup yields CDR1 SQVTM and CDR2 ANQGSEA. V dropped 4 bases and J dropped 7 bases, with 25 bases sitting between them. The CDR3 covers 16 residues. The CDR3 sequence: CSVGILVGGLDGGYTF. CDR3 DNA: TGCAGCGTTGGAATTTTAGTCGGGGGTCTGGATGGTGGCTACACCTTC.

The chain is built from TRBV5-6 and TRBJ1-1; no firm D call. Germline-derived CDR1 and CDR2 are SGHDT and YYEEEE. The V end was cut by 0 bases, the J end by 0 bases, with 6 bases between. This CDR3 contains 14 residues. CDR3 DNA sequence: TGTGCCAGCAGCTTGGTTCAGATGAACACTGAAGCTTTCTTT. The encoded protein is CASSLVQMNTEAFF. The full variable domain, its missing parts supplied by reference TRBV5-6 and TRBJ1-1, is DAGVTQSPTHLIKTRGQQVTLRCSPKSGHDTVSWYQQALGQGPQFIFQYYEEEERQRGNFPDRFSGHQFPNYSSELNVNALLLGDSALYLCASSLVQMNTEAFFGQGTRLTVV.

This clone was counted between two and nine times. The J gene is TRBJ2-3, the V gene TRBV7-8; tentatively, D is TRBD1 (6 bases). The germline V gene has CDR1 SGHVS and CDR2 FQNEAQ. Trimming took 6 bases from V and 0 from J, leaving 13 bases between them. The CDR3 totals 15 residues. CDR3 sequence (DNA): TGTGCCAGCAGACCTAACAGGGAAAGCACAGATACGCAGTATTTT. Its protein product is CASRPNRESTDTQYF. The full variable domain, in which reference TRBV7-8 and TRBJ2-3 provide the parts outside the CDR3, is GAGVSQSPRYKVAKRGQDVALRCDPISGHVSLFWYQQALGQGPEFLTYFQNEAQLDKSGLPSDRFFAERPEGSVSTLKIQRTQQEDSAVYLCASRPNRESTDTQYFGPGTRLTVL.

The chain uses TRBV2 and TRBJ1-6; 7 bases line up with TRBD1. CDR1 is SNHLY, CDR2 FYNNEI, per germline. J gave up 7 bases and V 8 bases, and 8 bases lay outside the gene matches. CDR3 length equals 14 residues. CDR3 protein: CASLSGTANSPLHF. The CDR3 DNA reads TGTGCCAGCTTGTCCGGGACAGCCAATTCACCCCTCCACTTT.

This clone was counted between two and nine times. J is TRBJ1-1 and V is TRBV29-1, with 8 bases lining up with TRBD1. The V segment lost 6 bases and the J segment 2 bases; nucleotides outside the gene matches: 8. Germline CDR1 is SQVTM and CDR2 is ANQGSEA. The CDR3 has 14 amino acids. The CDR3: CSVRTGSGNTEAFF. The CDR3 DNA reads TGCAGCGTCCGGACAGGGTCGGGAAACACTGAAGCTTTCTTT. Using reference TRBV29-1 and TRBJ1-1 for the parts outside the CDR3, the full variable domain is SAVISQKPSRDICQRGTSLTIQCQVDSQVTMMFWYRQQPGQSLTLIATANQGSEATYESGFVIDKFPISRPNLTFSTLTVSNMSPEDSSIYLCSVRTGSGNTEAFFGQGTRLTVV.

This chain connects TRBV18 to TRBJ1-1; no firm D call. The germline V gene has CDR1 KGHSH and CDR2 LQKENI. The CDR3 is 13 amino acids. The ends were cut back, 6 bases at V and 0 bases at J, with 8 bases in the middle. CDR3 coding DNA: TGTGCCAGCTCGGGAGGGATGAACACTGAAGCTTTCTTT. As protein: CASSGGMNTEAFF.

This clone was detected a few times. This rearrangement joins TRBV4-2 to TRBJ1-2, with D hard to call. The CDR3 is made up of 13 amino acids. Germline V lookup: CDR1 LGHNA, CDR2 YNFKEQ. Trimming took off 3 bases at V and 8 bases at J, with 13 bases between the two ends. The CDR3 nucleotides read TGTGCCAGCAGCCATTCCGAGGGCTACGGCTACACCTTC. Protein: CASSHSEGYGYTF.

This clone appeared many times. The genes are TRBV29-1 and TRBJ2-1; D gene ambiguous. This CDR3 has 14 residues. CDR1 and CDR2 from the germline V gene are SQVTM and ANQGSEA. Trimming removed 3 bases at V and 4 bases at J, with 13 bases between. The chain's CDR3 is CSVDTAVLYNEQFF. CDR3 DNA sequence: TGCAGCGTTGATACGGCAGTCCTATACAATGAGCAGTTCTTC.

This clone was picked up a small number of times. V gene TRBV6-5 combines with J gene TRBJ1-3; TRBD1 might be the D (5 bases). The V end lost 2 bases, the J end lost 0 bases, and 5 bases lay between the germline ends. The CDR3 spans 14 residues. Germline V gene data show CDR1 as MNHEY and CDR2 as SVGAGI. DNA for the CDR3: TGTGCCAGCAGTTACGACAGCTCTGGAAACACCATATATTTT. The encoded protein is CASSYDSSGNTIYF.

This clone was seen a few times. The chain joins TRBV28 to TRBJ2-3, with D unresolved. The CDR3 has 11 residues. CDR1 and CDR2 from the germline V gene are MDHEN and SYDVKM. Trimming left V 3 bases short and J 6 bases short, with 4 bases between. The CDR3 nucleotides read TGTGCCAGCAGTTTGCGGGATACGCAGTATTTT. Translating it yields CASSLRDTQYF.

The rearrangement joins TRBV6-6 to TRBJ2-2, with D possibly matching TRBD2 (5 bases). CDR1 MNHNY and CDR2 SVGAGI come from the germline V gene (reference sequence). V lost 0 bases, J lost 7 bases, and 9 bases lay in between. The CDR3 runs 14 residues. CDR3 nucleotides: TGTGCCAGCAGTTACTCCCCGGGAATCGGGGAGCTGTTTTTT. It encodes CASSYSPGIGELFF.

V is TRBV29-1 and J is TRBJ1-3; D is possibly TRBD1 (5 bases). Germline CDR1 reads SQVTM; CDR2 reads ANQGSEA. This CDR3 has 12 amino acids. Trimming took off 4 bases at V and 4 bases at J, with 8 bases between the two ends. CDR3 protein: CSVGGTGNTIYF. The DNA for the CDR3 is TGCAGCGTTGGTGGGACCGGAAACACCATATATTTT.

This sequence joins TRBV30 and TRBJ1-2, with 12 bases matching TRBD1. The germline V gene encodes CDR1 GTSNPN and CDR2 SVGIG (reference sequence). The CDR3 spans 15 residues. V was clipped by 0 bases and J by 6 bases; unmatched bases: 5. The CDR3 nucleotides read TGTGCCTGGAGTGTACCCGGGACAGGGGGCGATGGCTACACCTTC. Residues: CAWSVPGTGGDGYTF. Together with reference TRBV30 and TRBJ1-2, the CDR3 gives the full variable domain: SQTIHQWPATLVQPVGSPLSLECTVEGTSNPNLYWYRQAAGRGLQLLFYSVGIGQISSEVPQNLSASRPQDRQFILSSKKLLLSDSGFYLCAWSVPGTGGDGYTFGSGTRLTVV.

A few counts support this clone. In nucleotides, the CDR3 is TGTGCCAGCAGCCCCCGGTCGACAGGGGAAAAACTGTTTTTT. Amino acids: CASSPRSTGEKLFF. The rearrangement uses TRBV7-9 and TRBJ1-4, with TRBD1 matching over 7 bases. Germline CDR1 and CDR2: SEHNR and FQNEAQ (reference sequence). This CDR3 is 14 amino acids long. V lost 5 bases, J lost 8 bases, and 8 bases stayed unmatched.

This clone appeared a few times. The rearrangement links TRBV7-9 to TRBJ2-5, with TRBD2 matching over 7 bases. V lost 5 bases to trimming and J lost 4 bases; unmatched junction nucleotides: 13. The CDR3 runs 16 residues. Germline V gives CDR1 SEHNR, CDR2 FQNEAQ (reference sequence). In nucleotides, the CDR3 is TGTGCCAGCAGCCATCAAAGGACTAGAGTGGGAGAGACCCAGTACTTC. Residues: CASSHQRTRVGETQYF.

The chain combines TRBV6-1 with TRBJ1-5; no reliable D call. V lost 8 bases and J 7 bases, leaving 15 bases between the germline ends. Germline CDR1 reads MNHNS; CDR2 reads SASEGT. This CDR3 region has 13 residues. The chain's CDR3 is CASSGSVGQPQHF. As DNA, the CDR3 is TGTGCCAGCTCCGGGTCGGTCGGGCAGCCCCAGCATTTT.

The V gene is TRBV6-5, the J gene TRBJ2-5; D remains ambiguous. CDR1 and CDR2 (germline): MNHEY, SVGAGI. The ends were cut back, 8 bases at V and 1 base at J, with 8 bases in the middle. There are 12 residues in the CDR3. CDR3 sequence reads: CASFNGQETQYF. CDR3 coding DNA: TGTGCCAGCTTCAACGGCCAAGAGACCCAGTACTTC.

This chain links TRBV25-1 with TRBJ2-3; D uncertain. The CDR3 covers 16 residues. The germline CDR1 and CDR2 sequences are MGHDK and SYGVNS. With 0 bases removed from V and 1 base from J, the gap between germline ends came to 11 bases. CDR3 nucleotides: TGTGCCAGCAGTGAATATCGGCAGTCGGGCACAGATACGCAGTATTTT. It codes for CASSEYRQSGTDTQYF.

There are a few counts of this clone. V usage is TRBV13 and J usage is TRBJ1-1; unclear D gene. The CDR3 runs 14 residues. Per the germline V gene, CDR1 is PRHDT and CDR2 is FYEKMQ (reference sequence). V shed 1 base and J shed 1 base, with 7 bases lying between them. The CDR3 DNA reads TGTGCCAGCAGCTTAGAAGTGGGGAACACTGAAGCTTTCTTT. It yields the protein CASSLEVGNTEAFF.

CDR3 amino acids: CASSDSTAGYSGGYTF. The CDR3 DNA reads as TGTGCCAGCAGTGACTCGACAGCGGGCTATTCAGGAGGCTACACCTTC. The chain uses TRBV6-4 and TRBJ1-2, with D possibly TRBD1 on 5 matching bases. Per the germline V gene, CDR1 is MRHNA and CDR2 is SNTAGT. V was clipped by 0 bases and J by 8 bases, with 19 bases between them. This CDR3 comprises 16 residues.

This clone came up many times. This sample also contains other DNA sequences that code for the same CDR3. The genes are TRBV7-2 and TRBJ2-5; D not certain. This CDR3 region has 12 residues. Germline CDR1 reads SGHTA; CDR2 reads FQGNSA. V dropped 0 bases and J dropped 4 bases, with 3 bases sitting between them. For the CDR3, the DNA is TGTGCCAGCAGCTTAGCCAGAGAGACCCAGTACTTC. It encodes CASSLARETQYF. The entire variable domain, with the rest obtained from reference TRBV7-2 and TRBJ2-5, is as follows: GAGVSQSPSNKVTEKGKDVELRCDPISGHTALYWYRQSLGQGLEFLIYFQGNSAPDKSGLPSDRFSAERTGGSVSTLTIQRTQQEDSAVYLCASSLARETQYFGPGTRLLVL.

This clone was picked up many times. The chain carries TRBV28 and TRBJ1-2; no firm D call. V lost 6 bases and J 4 bases, leaving 9 bases between the germline ends. Germline-derived CDR1 and CDR2 are MDHEN and SYDVKM. CDR3 length: 12 amino acids. The chain's CDR3 is CASSPSAYGYTF. The CDR3 DNA sequence: TGTGCCAGCAGCCCATCGGCCTATGGCTACACCTTC.

This clone turned up a few times. The chain links TRBV29-1 to TRBJ1-2, with D uncertain. The CDR3 runs to 12 residues. The V gene's germline CDR1 is SQVTM and CDR2 ANQGSEA. V was shortened by 0 bases and J by 7 bases, with 9 bases between the two germline ends. CDR3 amino acids: CSVEDPASGYTF. CDR3 bases: TGCAGCGTTGAAGATCCGGCGTCTGGCTACACCTTC.

The rearrangement joins TRBV29-1 to TRBJ2-7, with D perhaps assigned TRBD1 or TRBD2 (5 bases each). Per the germline V gene, CDR1 is SQVTM and CDR2 is ANQGSEA. This CDR3 is built from 13 residues. Trimming pared 7 bases from V and 1 base from J, leaving 14 bases between. In DNA, the CDR3 is TGCAGCGGTGCCCAGGGAGTATCCTACGAGCAGTACTTC. This encodes CSGAQGVSYEQYF.

The chain carries TRBV7-9 and TRBJ1-2; D is unclear. The germline V gene has CDR1 SEHNR and CDR2 FQNEAQ (reference sequence). Trimming stripped 0 bases from V and 3 bases from J, with 11 bases between. CDR3 size: 15 residues. The CDR3 DNA follows: TGTGCCAGCAGCTTAGCGGCAGGATCCGACTATGGCTACACCTTC. Encoded protein: CASSLAAGSDYGYTF.